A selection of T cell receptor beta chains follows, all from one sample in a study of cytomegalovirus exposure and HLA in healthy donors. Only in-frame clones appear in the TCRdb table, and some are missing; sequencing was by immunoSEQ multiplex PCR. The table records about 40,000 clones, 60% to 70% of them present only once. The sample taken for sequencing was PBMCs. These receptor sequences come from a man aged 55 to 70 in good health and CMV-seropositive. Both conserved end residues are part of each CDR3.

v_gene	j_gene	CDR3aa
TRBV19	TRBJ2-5	CASSHTGTSRRTQYF
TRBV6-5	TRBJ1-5	CASRGARNQPQHF
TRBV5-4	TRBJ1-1	CASSFQSSDEAFF
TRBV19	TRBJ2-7	CASSLADGRAYEQYF
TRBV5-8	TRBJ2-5	CASSLTGTPETQYF
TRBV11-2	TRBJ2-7	CASSPRTQQDYEQYF
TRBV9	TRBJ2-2	CASSVGLPASGELFF
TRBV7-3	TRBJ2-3	CASSLTEADTQYF
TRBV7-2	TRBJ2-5	CASSRQGKIGKTQYF
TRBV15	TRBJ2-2	CATSREGLAELTGELFF
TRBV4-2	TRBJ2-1	CASSQFSGRAGNEQFF
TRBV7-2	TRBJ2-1	CASSLVSGSLVPFF
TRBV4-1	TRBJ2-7	CASSQGPRSYEQYF
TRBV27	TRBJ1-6	CASSLQGGINSPLHF
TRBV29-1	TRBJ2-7	CSVLQAGSYEQYF
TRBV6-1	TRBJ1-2	CASNLDRLHGYTF
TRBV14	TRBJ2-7	CASSQDLVGQGHEQYF
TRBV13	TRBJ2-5	CASSSPRQERTQYF
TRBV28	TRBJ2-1	CASSTGGGDEQFF
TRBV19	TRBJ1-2	CASIQQGAFGYTF
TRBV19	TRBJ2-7	CASSIAPGGAYEQYF
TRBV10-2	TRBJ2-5	CASSEGGDSFETQYF
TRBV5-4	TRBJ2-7	CASSPPDKDYEQYF
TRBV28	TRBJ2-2	CASTSLVGTRNTGELFF
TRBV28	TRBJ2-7	CASSYEGNEQYF
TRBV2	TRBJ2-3	CASSPGTADTQYF
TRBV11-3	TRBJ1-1	CASSSHMNTEAFF
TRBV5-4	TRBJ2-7	CASSLGSGVRDEQYF
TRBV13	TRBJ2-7	CASEQRGGTVSYEQYF
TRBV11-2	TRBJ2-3	CASSPGLAGGLDTQYF
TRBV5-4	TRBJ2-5	CASSFVGTGGETQYF
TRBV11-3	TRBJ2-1	CASSLVAGDYNEQFF
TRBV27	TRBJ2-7	CASTGTLPYEQYF
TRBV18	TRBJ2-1	CASSTPGTGYNEQFF
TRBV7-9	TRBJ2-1	CASSLVGGQGYNEQFF
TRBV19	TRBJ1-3	CASSIDAGTEGNTIYF
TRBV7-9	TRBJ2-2	CASRHGGSLSTGELFF
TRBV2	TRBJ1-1	CASSISGQGVSEAFF
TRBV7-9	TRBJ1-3	CASSRRGYSGNTIYF
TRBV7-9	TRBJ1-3	CASSSKQSSGNTIYF
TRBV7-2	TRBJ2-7	CASSRSPDPLYEQYF
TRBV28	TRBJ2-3	CASSLWRERIDTQYF
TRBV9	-	CASSVSDRTYEQYF
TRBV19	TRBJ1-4	CASSWRGSNEKLFF
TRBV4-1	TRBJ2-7	CASSQVVGAVEQYF